This TCR beta chain stems from a study of blood T cell repertoires in COVID-19. As for the study in general: T cells, B-cell-depleted T cells, or PBMCs supplied cDNA or gDNA.

The germline V gene encodes CDR1 KGHSH and CDR2 LQKENI. Trimming removed 6 bases from V and 3 bases from J, with 14 bases in between. There are 14 residues in the CDR3. Clones were read by immunoSEQ multiplex PCR, and TCRdb kept only the in-frame ones, dropping some. The repertoire includes 200,000 to 250,000 clones, over 75% of them detected once, and more than 3% sits in the top ten. Ages ranged from about 18 to 89 years, with residence in approximately 25 US areas. Self-reported history from a screening survey and questionnaire set each donor's cohort. The source of this sequence is a woman in her fifties or sixties who had recovered from COVID-19. The sequencing input was PBMCs or T cells enriched from blood (not recorded which). The chain joins TRBV18 to TRBJ1-1, with D maybe TRBD1 (5 bases). DNA for the CDR3: TGTGCCAGCTCGCCCTCCAGGGAGGACACTGAAGCTTTCTTT. This translates into CASSPSREDTEAFF. The whole variable domain, filled in from reference TRBV18 and TRBJ1-1, reads NAGVMQNPRHLVRRRGQEARLRCSPMKGHSHVYWYRQLPEEGLKFMVYLQKENIIDESGMPKERFSAEFPKEGPSILRIQQVVRGDSAAYFCASSPSREDTEAFFGQGTRLTVV.